This T cell receptor (beta chain) was captured in a study of CD8+ T cells in alopecia areata. Study results and caveats: Although TCR sharing was seen in mice, sharing across patients was less clear, possibly for HLA-related reasons. An increase in clonality over normal scalp was evident in lesional scalp, especially alopecia totalis/universalis.

This clone has ten or more counts. Its matching antigen is unknown. After isolation, RNA underwent reverse transcription to generate cDNA as the sequencing template. Sequenced by immunoSEQ multiplex PCR; TCRdb stores in-frame clones only, minus some. In the table there are 150,000 to 200,000 clones, around 55% of which are singletons. This CDR3 contains 15 residues. V was trimmed by 2 bases and J by 3 bases, leaving 13 bases between them. Germline loops: CDR1 SGHAT, CDR2 FQNNGV. The chain employs TRBV11-2 and TRBJ1-2; D remains ambiguous. Sequencing was carried out using CD4+ T cells sorted from blood. The source is a human donor in good health. The CDR3 DNA is TGTGCCAGCAGCTTATCGGCCAATAGGGACTATGGCTACACCTTC. It is translated as CASSLSANRDYGYTF.